This entry concerns a single TCR beta chain. Original processing methods: For nucleated cells, counts were estimated from reference gene primer amplification. Libraries were prepared by immunoSEQ multiplex PCR; TCRdb keeps only in-frame clonotypes and omits some of them. That table supplies the V and J calls and clone size; D and trimming were determined from the DNA. The data show about 24,000 clones, approximately 75% seen once. The CDR3 covers 16 residues. CDR1 and CDR2 from the germline V gene are MNHNY and SVGAGI (reference sequence). Trimming pared 6 bases from V and 4 bases from J, leaving 19 bases between. This specimen comes from a study of blood T cell repertoires in COVID-19. Study-wide context: Researchers got acute and convalescent COVID-19 samples from the United States, Italy and Spain. PBMCs, B-cell-depleted T cells, or T cells were the source of the cDNA or gDNA that made up the material.

The chain combines TRBV6-6 with TRBJ2-1, with D possibly TRBD1 on 5 matching bases. Sequencing was performed on peripheral blood. The clonotype originates from an older woman with COVID-19, enrolled during active disease. The CDR3 DNA reads TGTGCCAGCAGCCCATGGACACAATTAGGGTACAATGAGCAGTTCTTC. Amino acids: CASSPWTQLGYNEQFF.